This TCR beta chain was found in a study of blood T cell repertoires in COVID-19. About the study: T cells, B-cell-depleted T cells, or PBMCs provided the cDNA or gDNA that served as material.

Which cohort a participant joined came from the clinical history participants gave. Trimming at V came to 3 bases and at J to 5 bases, leaving 3 bases not matched to a gene. Per germline, CDR1 LNHDA and CDR2 SQIVND (reference sequence). The CDR3 loop spans 14 amino acids. In the authors' workflow: Amplification from reference gene primers served as the basis for estimated nucleated cell counts. The assay was immunoSEQ multiplex PCR, and TCRdb's table has in-frame clones only and misses some. The D gene and trimming were derived from the DNA, and the V and J assignments and clone size from that table. The sample consists of around 130,000 clones, approximately 86% of them appearing once.

The sequencing input was PBMCs or T cells enriched from blood (not recorded which). The sequence was obtained from a woman aged 50 to 60 who had recovered from COVID-19. The chain uses TRBV19 and TRBJ2-3; 9 bases agree with TRBD2. CDR3 DNA sequence: TGTGCCAGTAGTATTGGAGCGGGGGGAGATACGCAGTATTTT. Its protein product is CASSIGAGGDTQYF. Based on the CDR3 plus reference TRBV19 and TRBJ2-3, the full variable domain is DGGITQSPKYLFRKEGQNVTLSCEQNLNHDAMYWYRQDPGQGLRLIYYSQIVNDFQKGDIAEGYSVSREKKESFPLTVTSAQKNPTAFYLCASSIGAGGDTQYFGPGTRLTVL.